One sample yielded the 22 T cell receptor beta chains listed below, sequenced in a study of T cell clonotyping in hematopoietic cell transplantation. Clones were sequenced by immunoSEQ multiplex PCR, and TCRdb holds only the in-frame ones, with some missing. The table shows thousands of clones, with less than 90% occurring only once. The source was peripheral blood mononuclear cells, collected at the time of graft-versus-host disease after allogeneic stem cell transplant. These receptor sequences come from a male patient aged 60-69 years who had an allogeneic stem cell transplant from a related donor, so the T cells may come from the graft donor. Some clones in this sample may be carry-over from other donors' samples.

This chain connects TRBV29-1 to TRBJ1-2; no definite D call. Germline assignment: CDR1 SQVTM and CDR2 ANQGSEA. V was clipped by 3 bases and J by 14 bases, with 19 bases between them. The CDR3 is made up of 12 amino acids. The CDR3: CSVEGKLGLRTF. CDR3 sequence (DNA): TGCAGCGTTGAGGGGAAACTGGGCCTCCGGACCTTC.

This clone was seen a handful of times. The chain joins TRBV25-1 to TRBJ2-7; D is unresolved. The V gene's germline CDR1 is MGHDK and CDR2 SYGVNS. Trimming cost V 5 bases and J 0 bases, with 8 bases left between them. This CDR3 has 13 amino acids. CDR3 bases: TGTGCCAGCAGTTACATCAGCTCCTACGAGCAGTACTTC. Its translation is CASSYISSYEQYF.

V usage is TRBV7-9 and J usage is TRBJ2-7; tentative D call: TRBD2 (6 bases). The V end was cut by 6 bases, the J end by 3 bases, with 6 bases between. The germline V gene encodes CDR1 SEHNR and CDR2 FQNEAQ (reference sequence). The CDR3 runs 11 residues. The DNA for the CDR3 is TGTGCCAGCAGGGGACTCTACGAGCAGTACTTC. Residues: CASRGLYEQYF.

This chain uses TRBV29-1 with TRBJ1-2, with 8 bases that match TRBD1. This CDR3 has 13 residues. The germline V gene has CDR1 SQVTM and CDR2 ANQGSEA. Trimming took 6 bases from V and 1 from J; bases not matched to a gene: 4. The CDR3 loop is CSVGTGHNYGYTF. The DNA of the CDR3 is TGCAGCGTGGGGACAGGTCATAACTATGGCTACACCTTC.

The chain employs TRBV28 and TRBJ2-7; 7 nucleotides agree with TRBD1. Germline V gene sequence: CDR1 MDHEN, CDR2 SYDVKM. The CDR3 covers 15 residues. J lost 2 bases, V lost 4 bases, and 8 bases had no gene match. The DNA for the CDR3 is TGTGCCAGCAGTTCCCAGACAGGGACCCCCTACGAGCAGTACTTC. Translated, it gives CASSSQTGTPYEQYF.

The chain uses TRBV7-9 and TRBJ2-3, with D perhaps given as TRBD1 or TRBD2 (5 bases each). The V and J ends lost 0 bases and 0 bases respectively, with 7 bases between them. The V gene's germline CDR1 is SEHNR and CDR2 FQNEAQ (reference sequence). The CDR3 has 15 amino acids. CDR3 region: CASSLAGRSTDTQYF. In nucleotides, the CDR3 is TGTGCCAGCAGCTTAGCGGGACGGAGCACAGATACGCAGTATTTT.

The genes are TRBV28 and TRBJ2-3; D may be TRBD1 or TRBD2 (5 bases each). Trimming cost V 8 bases and J 4 bases, with 22 bases left between them. In germline, CDR1 is MDHEN, CDR2 SYDVKM. CDR3 length: 16 residues. As DNA, the CDR3 is TGTGCCAGCCGAATTAGCCCCGGGGCGGGCCCAGATACGCAGTATTTT. Protein product: CASRISPGAGPDTQYF.

CDR3 sequence (DNA): TGCAGCGTTGGGACAGGGGGCTACGAGCAGTACTTC. Protein sequence: CSVGTGGYEQYF. The rearrangement joins TRBV29-1 to TRBJ2-7; TRBD1 agrees at 10 bases. Unmatched junction bases numbered 0, after V lost 4 bases and J lost 3 bases. This CDR3 has 12 residues. Germline values: CDR1 SQVTM, CDR2 ANQGSEA.

CDR3 residues: CASRTNTYSGNTIYF. CDR3 nucleotide sequence: TGTGCCAGTAGGACGAACACGTACTCTGGAAACACCATATATTTT. The chain has TRBV19 and TRBJ1-3; D ambiguous. The CDR3 is made up of 15 amino acids. Germline-derived CDR1 and CDR2 are LNHDA and SQIVND (reference sequence). The V end lost 6 bases, the J end lost 0 bases, and 12 bases lay between the germline ends.

The chain links TRBV5-1 to TRBJ2-4; no firm D call. Looked up from germline, CDR1 is SGHRS and CDR2 is YFSETQ. CDR3 length equals 13 residues. The V gene lost 5 bases and the J gene lost 0 bases, with 6 bases spanning the gap. The CDR3 nucleotides read TGCGCCAGCAGTGACCTAGCCAAAAACATTCAGTACTTC. It translates to CASSDLAKNIQYF. Complete variable domain (other parts from reference TRBV5-1 and TRBJ2-4): KAGVTQTPRYLIKTRGQQVTLSCSPISGHRSVSWYQQTPGQGLQFLFEYFSETQRNKGNFPGRFSGRQFSNSRSEMNVSTLELGDSALYLCASSDLAKNIQYFGAGTRLSVL.

This clone was detected a few times. This chain joins TRBV9 and TRBJ1-2, with no clear D. The germline gives CDR1 SGDLS, CDR2 YYNGEE. CDR3 length: 15 amino acids. V lost 3 bases to trimming and J lost 4 bases, with 16 bases between them. CDR3 coding DNA: TGTGCCAGCAGCGCGCCCCCATCGGACGTCTATGGCTACACCTTC. Its translation is CASSAPPSDVYGYTF.

V and J are TRBV28 and TRBJ1-3; no definite D call. With 4 bases removed from V and 0 bases from J, the gap between germline ends came to 19 bases. The CDR3 is made up of 18 amino acids. Germline CDR1 and CDR2: MDHEN and SYDVKM. The CDR3 spells CASSSLRWALNSGNTIYF. In DNA form, the CDR3 reads TGTGCCAGCAGTTCTCTCCGATGGGCGCTCAACTCTGGAAACACCATATATTTT.

This clone occurred a few times. The genes are TRBV10-1 and TRBJ2-3, with D perhaps matching TRBD2 (7 bases). The CDR3 loop spans 14 amino acids. Looked up from germline, CDR1 is WNHNN and CDR2 is SYGVQD (reference sequence). The ends were cut back, 11 bases at V and 6 bases at J, with 21 bases in the middle. In nucleotides, the CDR3 is TGCGCCGACGGGTGGGGGCCGCGGGGGGATACGCAGTATTTT. Encoded protein: CADGWGPRGDTQYF.

The genes are TRBV7-9 and TRBJ1-4; the D gene is possibly TRBD1 (5 bases). The CDR3 is 14 amino acids. The germline V gene has CDR1 SEHNR and CDR2 FQNEAQ (reference sequence). V was shortened by 5 bases and J by 7 bases, with 14 bases between the two germline ends. The CDR3 DNA follows: TGTGCCAGCAGCCCCCCGGGGGGGACTGAAAAACTGTTTTTT. Its protein is CASSPPGGTEKLFF.

This clone was detected once. The chain carries TRBV27 and TRBJ1-1; D perhaps matches TRBD1 (6 bases). The length of the CDR3 is 13 residues. The V gene's germline CDR1 is MNHEY and CDR2 SMNVEV (reference sequence). Trimming shortened V by 3 bases and J by 7 bases, and 12 bases separated the two germline ends. The DNA of the CDR3 is TGTGCCAGCAGTTTGTCGGAGGGGGATGAAGCTTTCTTT. Its protein product is CASSLSEGDEAFF.

V gene TRBV19 combines with J gene TRBJ1-1; unclear D gene. The CDR3 length is 13 residues. Trimming took off 5 bases at V and 1 base at J, with 8 bases between the two ends. Germline loops: CDR1 LNHDA, CDR2 SQIVND (reference sequence). The CDR3 loop is CASSYRQNTEAFF. The CDR3 DNA follows: TGTGCCAGTAGTTACCGACAGAACACTGAAGCTTTCTTT. The full variable domain, in which reference TRBV19 and TRBJ1-1 provide the parts outside the CDR3, is DGGITQSPKYLFRKEGQNVTLSCEQNLNHDAMYWYRQDPGQGLRLIYYSQIVNDFQKGDIAEGYSVSREKKESFPLTVTSAQKNPTAFYLCASSYRQNTEAFFGQGTRLTVV.

The rearrangement links TRBV5-1 to TRBJ1-1; tentative D call: TRBD1 (5 bases). The CDR3 sequence is 14 residues long. V was shortened by 0 bases and J by 5 bases, with 11 bases between the two germline ends. CDR1 SGHRS and CDR2 YFSETQ come from the germline V gene. CDR3 sequence: CASSLAGGGTEAFF. The DNA of the CDR3 is TGCGCCAGCAGCTTGGCCGGGGGGGGAACTGAAGCTTTCTTT.

DNA for the CDR3: TGTGCCAGCAGTTCCAGGGGGCGGGGGATAGCCGGGGAGCTGTTTTTT. This sequence encodes CASSSRGRGIAGELFF. The V gene is TRBV5-4, the J gene TRBJ2-2; TRBD1 is a possible D gene (8 bases). CDR1 and CDR2 (germline): SGHNT, YYREEE (reference sequence). V was cut by 5 bases and J by 6 bases, with 20 bases left in between. The CDR3 sequence is 16 residues long.

To note about this clone: At one of its ends the junction is not consistent with the germline gene, which may arise from a read error. The V gene is TRBV7-7, the J gene TRBJ2-1; TRBD1 might be the D (5 bases). Germline loops: CDR1 SSHAT, CDR2 FNYEAQ (reference sequence). The CDR3 covers 13 residues. The CDR3 DNA reads as TGTGCTAGCAGCTTGGGGCCTAACAATGAGCAGTTCTTC. It specifies CASSLGPNNEQFF.

This chain connects TRBV5-1 to TRBJ1-3; tentative D call: TRBD1 (6 bases). Germline CDR1 and CDR2: SGHRS and YFSETQ. With 0 bases removed from V and 2 bases from J, the gap between germline ends came to 6 bases. The CDR3 sequence is 14 residues long. This CDR3 is CASSLGQAGNTIYF. CDR3 bases: TGCGCCAGCAGCTTGGGACAGGCTGGAAACACCATATATTTT.

The chain has TRBV25-1 and TRBJ2-7; no definite D call. The germline V and J ends were trimmed by 4 bases and 7 bases, with 11 bases remaining between them. Germline CDR1 and CDR2: MGHDK and SYGVNS. This CDR3 is 12 amino acids long. CDR3: CASSGHRGEQYF. CDR3 coding DNA: TGTGCCAGCAGTGGTCATCGCGGTGAGCAGTACTTC.

J is TRBJ1-4 and V is TRBV11-3; D is uncertain. The length of the CDR3 is 12 residues. Trimming removed 5 bases at V and 6 bases at J, with 7 bases between. Germline assignment: CDR1 SGHNT and CDR2 YENEEA. In nucleotides, the CDR3 is TGTGCCAGCAGCGATTGGGATGAAAAACTGTTTTTT. It specifies CASSDWDEKLFF.